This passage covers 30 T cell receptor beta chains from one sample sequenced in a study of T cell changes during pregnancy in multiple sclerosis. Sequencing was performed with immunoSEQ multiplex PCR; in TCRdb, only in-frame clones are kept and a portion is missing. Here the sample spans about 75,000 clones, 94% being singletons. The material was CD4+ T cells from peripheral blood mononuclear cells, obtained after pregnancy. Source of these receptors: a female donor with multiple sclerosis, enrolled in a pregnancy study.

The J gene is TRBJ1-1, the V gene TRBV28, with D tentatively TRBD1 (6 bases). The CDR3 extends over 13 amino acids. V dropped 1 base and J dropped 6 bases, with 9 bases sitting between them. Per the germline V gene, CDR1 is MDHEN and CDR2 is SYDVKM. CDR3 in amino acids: CASSLSGESEAFF. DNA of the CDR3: TGTGCCAGCAGTTTATCAGGGGAGTCTGAAGCTTTCTTT. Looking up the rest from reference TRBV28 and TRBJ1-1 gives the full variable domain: DVKVTQSSRYLVKRTGEKVFLECVQDMDHENMFWYRQDPGLGLRLIYFSYDVKMKEKGDIPEGYSVSREKKERFSLILESASTNQTSMYLCASSLSGESEAFFGQGTRLTVV.

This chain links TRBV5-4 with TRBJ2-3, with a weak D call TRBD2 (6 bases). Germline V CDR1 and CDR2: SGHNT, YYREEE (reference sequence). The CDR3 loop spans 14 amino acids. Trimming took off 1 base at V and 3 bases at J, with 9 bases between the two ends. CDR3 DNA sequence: TGTGCCAGCAGCTTGAGGAGCGGGACAGATACGCAGTATTTT. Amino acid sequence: CASSLRSGTDTQYF.

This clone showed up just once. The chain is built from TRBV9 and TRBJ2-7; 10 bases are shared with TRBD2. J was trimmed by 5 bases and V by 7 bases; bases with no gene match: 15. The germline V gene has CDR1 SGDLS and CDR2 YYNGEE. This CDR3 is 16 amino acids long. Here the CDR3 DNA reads TGTGCCAGCGAGCTCAGGGGCCTAGCGGGAGTGGACGAGCAGTACTTC. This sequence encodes CASELRGLAGVDEQYF.

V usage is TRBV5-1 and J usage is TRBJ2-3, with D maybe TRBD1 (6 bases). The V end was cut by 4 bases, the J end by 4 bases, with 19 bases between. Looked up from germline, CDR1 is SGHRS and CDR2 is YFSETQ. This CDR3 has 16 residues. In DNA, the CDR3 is TGCGCCAGCAGCCCCGAGAGGGCAGGGGCGGCAGATACGCAGTATTTT. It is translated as CASSPERAGAADTQYF.

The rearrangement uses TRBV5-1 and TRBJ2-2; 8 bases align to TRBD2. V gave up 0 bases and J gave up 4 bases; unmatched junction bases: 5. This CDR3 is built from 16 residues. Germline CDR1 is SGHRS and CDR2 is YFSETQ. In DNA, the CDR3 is TGCGCCAGCAGCTTGGCCGGGACTAGTGGCACCGGGGAGCTGTTTTTT. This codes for CASSLAGTSGTGELFF.

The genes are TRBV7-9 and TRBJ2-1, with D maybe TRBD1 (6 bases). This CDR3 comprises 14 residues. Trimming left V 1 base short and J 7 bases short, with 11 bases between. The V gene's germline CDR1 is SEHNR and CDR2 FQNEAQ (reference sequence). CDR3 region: CASSLVGGGNEQFF. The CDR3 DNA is TGTGCCAGCAGCTTAGTAGGGGGTGGGAATGAGCAGTTCTTC.

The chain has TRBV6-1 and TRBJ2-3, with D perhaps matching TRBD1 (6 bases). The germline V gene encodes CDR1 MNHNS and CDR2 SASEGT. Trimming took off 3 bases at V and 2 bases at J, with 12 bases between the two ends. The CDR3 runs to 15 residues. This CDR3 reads CASSDAGVTTDTQYF. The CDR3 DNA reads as TGTGCCAGCAGTGACGCAGGGGTGACCACAGATACGCAGTATTTT.

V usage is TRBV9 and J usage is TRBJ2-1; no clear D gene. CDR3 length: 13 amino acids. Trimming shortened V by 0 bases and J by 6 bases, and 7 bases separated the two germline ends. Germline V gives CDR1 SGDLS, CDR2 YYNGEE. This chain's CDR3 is CASSVGLINEQFF. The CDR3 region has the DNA TGTGCCAGCAGCGTAGGACTCATCAATGAGCAGTTCTTC.

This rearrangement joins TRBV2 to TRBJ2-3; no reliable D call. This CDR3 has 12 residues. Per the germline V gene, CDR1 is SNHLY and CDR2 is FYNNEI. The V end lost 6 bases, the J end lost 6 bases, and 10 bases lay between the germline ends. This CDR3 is CASSGFGDTQYF. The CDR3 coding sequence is TGTGCCAGCAGCGGATTCGGGGATACGCAGTATTTT.

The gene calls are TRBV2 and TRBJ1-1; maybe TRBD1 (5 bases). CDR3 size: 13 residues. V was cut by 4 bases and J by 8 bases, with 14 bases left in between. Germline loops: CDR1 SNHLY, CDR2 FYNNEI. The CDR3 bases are TGTGCCAGCAGTGTCGGGGGAGGGTCAGAAGCTTTCTTT. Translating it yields CASSVGGGSEAFF.

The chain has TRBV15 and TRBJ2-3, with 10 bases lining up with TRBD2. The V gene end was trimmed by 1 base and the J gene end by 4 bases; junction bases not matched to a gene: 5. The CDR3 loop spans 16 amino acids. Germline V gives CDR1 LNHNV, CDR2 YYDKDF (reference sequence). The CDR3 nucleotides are TGTGCCACCAGCAGAGCCCCTAGCGGGAGCGCAGATACGCAGTATTTT. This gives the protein CATSRAPSGSADTQYF.

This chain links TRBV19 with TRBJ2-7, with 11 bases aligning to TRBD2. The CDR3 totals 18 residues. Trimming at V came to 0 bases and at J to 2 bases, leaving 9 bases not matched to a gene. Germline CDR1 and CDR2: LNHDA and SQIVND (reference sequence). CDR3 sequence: CASSIDLPGLAVPYEQYF. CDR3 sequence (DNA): TGTGCCAGTAGTATAGATCTTCCGGGACTAGCGGTCCCCTACGAGCAGTACTTC.

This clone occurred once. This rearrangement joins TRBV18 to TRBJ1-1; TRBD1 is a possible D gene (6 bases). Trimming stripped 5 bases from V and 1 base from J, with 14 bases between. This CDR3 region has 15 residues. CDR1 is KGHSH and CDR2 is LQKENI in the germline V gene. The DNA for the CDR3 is TGTGCCAGCTCAATTCCGGGACACAAGAACACTGAAGCTTTCTTT. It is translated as CASSIPGHKNTEAFF. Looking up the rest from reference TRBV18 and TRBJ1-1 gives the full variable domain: NAGVMQNPRHLVRRRGQEARLRCSPMKGHSHVYWYRQLPEEGLKFMVYLQKENIIDESGMPKERFSAEFPKEGPSILRIQQVVRGDSAAYFCASSIPGHKNTEAFFGQGTRLTVV.

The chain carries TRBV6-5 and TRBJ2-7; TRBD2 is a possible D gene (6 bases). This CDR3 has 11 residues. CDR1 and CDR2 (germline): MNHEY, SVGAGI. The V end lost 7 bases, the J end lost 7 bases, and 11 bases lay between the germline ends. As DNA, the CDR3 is TGTGCCAGCACCACACGGGGGGAGCAGTACTTC. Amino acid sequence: CASTTRGEQYF.

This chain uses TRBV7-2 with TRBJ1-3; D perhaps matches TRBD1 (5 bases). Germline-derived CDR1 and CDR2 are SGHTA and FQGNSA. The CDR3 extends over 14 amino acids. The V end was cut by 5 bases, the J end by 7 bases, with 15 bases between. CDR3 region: CASSQQTDWNTIYF. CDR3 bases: TGTGCCAGCAGCCAACAGACAGACTGGAACACCATATATTTT.

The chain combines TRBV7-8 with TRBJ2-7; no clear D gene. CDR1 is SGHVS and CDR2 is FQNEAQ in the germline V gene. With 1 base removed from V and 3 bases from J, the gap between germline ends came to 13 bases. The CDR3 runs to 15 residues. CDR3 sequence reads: CASSLGELRNYEQYF. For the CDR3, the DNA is TGTGCCAGCAGCTTAGGAGAACTAAGAAACTACGAGCAGTACTTC.

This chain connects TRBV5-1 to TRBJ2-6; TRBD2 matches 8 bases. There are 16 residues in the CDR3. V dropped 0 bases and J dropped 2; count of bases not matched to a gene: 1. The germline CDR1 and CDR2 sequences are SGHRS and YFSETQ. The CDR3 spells CASSLGGGPGANVLTF. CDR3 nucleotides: TGCGCCAGCAGCTTGGGCGGGGGGCCTGGGGCCAACGTCCTGACTTTC. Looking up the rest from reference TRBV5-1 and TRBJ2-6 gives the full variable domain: KAGVTQTPRYLIKTRGQQVTLSCSPISGHRSVSWYQQTPGQGLQFLFEYFSETQRNKGNFPGRFSGRQFSNSRSEMNVSTLELGDSALYLCASSLGGGPGANVLTFGAGSRLTVL.

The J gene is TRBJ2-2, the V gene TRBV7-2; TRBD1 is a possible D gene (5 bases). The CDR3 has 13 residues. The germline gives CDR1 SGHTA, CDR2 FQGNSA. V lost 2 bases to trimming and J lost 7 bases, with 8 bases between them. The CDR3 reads CASSLITGGELFF. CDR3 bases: TGTGCCAGCAGCTTAATCACAGGCGGGGAGCTGTTTTTT.

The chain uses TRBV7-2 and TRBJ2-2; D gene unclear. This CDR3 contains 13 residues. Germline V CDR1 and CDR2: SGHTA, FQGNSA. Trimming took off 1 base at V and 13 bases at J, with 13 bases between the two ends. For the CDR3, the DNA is TGTGCCAGCAGCTTAGATGGCGGAACTATGCTGTTTTTT. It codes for CASSLDGGTMLFF.

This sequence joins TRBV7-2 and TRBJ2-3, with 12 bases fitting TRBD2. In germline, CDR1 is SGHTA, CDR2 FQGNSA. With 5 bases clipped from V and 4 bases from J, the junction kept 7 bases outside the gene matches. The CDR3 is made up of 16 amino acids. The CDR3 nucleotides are TGTGCCAGCAGCACTCGACTAGCGGGAGAGGCAGATACGCAGTATTTT. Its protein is CASSTRLAGEADTQYF.

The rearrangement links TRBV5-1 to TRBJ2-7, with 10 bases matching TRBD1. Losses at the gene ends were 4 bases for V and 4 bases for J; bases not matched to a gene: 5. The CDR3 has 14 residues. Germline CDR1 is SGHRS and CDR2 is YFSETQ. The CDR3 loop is CASSRDRGLYEQYF. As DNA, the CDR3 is TGCGCCAGCAGCCGGGACAGGGGACTTTACGAGCAGTACTTC.

This chain's CDR3 is CASSPILREGYTF. The CDR3 nucleotides read TGTGCCAGCAGTCCTATCCTTAGGGAGGGCTACACCTTC. This chain connects TRBV5-4 to TRBJ1-2, with no clear D. Looked up from germline, CDR1 is SGHNT and CDR2 is YYREEE (reference sequence). Trimming pared 5 bases from V and 8 bases from J, leaving 16 bases between. There are 13 residues in the CDR3.

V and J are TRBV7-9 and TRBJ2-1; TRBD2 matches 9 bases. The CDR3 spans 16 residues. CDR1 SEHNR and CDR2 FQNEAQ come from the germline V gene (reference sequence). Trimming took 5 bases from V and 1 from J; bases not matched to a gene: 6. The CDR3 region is CASSPGLAESYNEQFF. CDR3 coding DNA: TGTGCCAGCAGCCCGGGACTAGCAGAGTCCTACAATGAGCAGTTCTTC. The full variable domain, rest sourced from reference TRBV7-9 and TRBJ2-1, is DTGVSQNPRHKITKRGQNVTFRCDPISEHNRLYWYRQTLGQGPEFLTYFQNEAQLEKSRLLSDRFSAERPKGSFSTLEIQRTEQGDSAMYLCASSPGLAESYNEQFFGPGTRLTVL.

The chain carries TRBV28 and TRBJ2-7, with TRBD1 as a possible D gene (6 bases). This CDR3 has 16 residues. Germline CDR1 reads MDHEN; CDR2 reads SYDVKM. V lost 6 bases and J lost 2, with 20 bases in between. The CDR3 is CASSSLDRLITYEQYF. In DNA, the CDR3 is TGTGCCAGCAGCTCCCTGGACAGACTAATCACCTACGAGCAGTACTTC.

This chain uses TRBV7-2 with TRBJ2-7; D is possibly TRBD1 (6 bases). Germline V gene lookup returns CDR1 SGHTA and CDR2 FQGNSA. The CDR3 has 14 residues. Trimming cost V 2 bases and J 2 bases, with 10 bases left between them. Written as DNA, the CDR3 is TGTGCCAGCAGCTTACAGGGGTCGACCTACGAGCAGTACTTC. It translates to CASSLQGSTYEQYF.

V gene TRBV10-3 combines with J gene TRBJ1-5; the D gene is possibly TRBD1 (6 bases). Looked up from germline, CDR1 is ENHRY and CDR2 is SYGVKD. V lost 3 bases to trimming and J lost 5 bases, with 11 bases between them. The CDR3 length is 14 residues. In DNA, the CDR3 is TGTGCCATCAGTGATGGGGGGGGCCATCAGCCCCAGCATTTT. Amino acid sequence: CAISDGGGHQPQHF.

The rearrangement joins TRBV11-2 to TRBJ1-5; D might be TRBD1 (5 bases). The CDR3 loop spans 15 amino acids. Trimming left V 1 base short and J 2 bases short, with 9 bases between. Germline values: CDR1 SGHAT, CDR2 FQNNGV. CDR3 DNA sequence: TGTGCCAGCAGCTTAGGAGGGGAGGGCAATCAGCCCCAGCATTTT. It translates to CASSLGGEGNQPQHF.

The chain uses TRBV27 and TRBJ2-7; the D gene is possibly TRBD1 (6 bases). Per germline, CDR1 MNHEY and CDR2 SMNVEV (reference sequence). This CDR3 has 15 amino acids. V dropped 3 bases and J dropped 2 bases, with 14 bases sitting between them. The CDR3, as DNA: TGTGCCAGCAGTTTGACCTCTCCAGGGGCCTACGAGCAGTACTTC. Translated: CASSLTSPGAYEQYF.

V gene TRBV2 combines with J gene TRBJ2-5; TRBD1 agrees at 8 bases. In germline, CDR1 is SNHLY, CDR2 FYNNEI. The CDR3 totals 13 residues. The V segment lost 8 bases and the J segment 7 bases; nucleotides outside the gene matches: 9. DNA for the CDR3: TGTGCCAGCGGAAACGCAGGGACAGGGACCCAGTACTTC. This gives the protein CASGNAGTGTQYF.

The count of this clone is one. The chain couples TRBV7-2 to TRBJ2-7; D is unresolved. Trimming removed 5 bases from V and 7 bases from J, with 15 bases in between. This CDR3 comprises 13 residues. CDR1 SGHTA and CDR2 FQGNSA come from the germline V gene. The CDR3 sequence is CASSQGGVGEQYF. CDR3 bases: TGTGCCAGCAGCCAAGGCGGAGTGGGTGAGCAGTACTTC.